The 5 T cell receptor beta chains below were found in one sample sequenced in a study of blood T cell repertoires in COVID-19. The repertoire was sequenced with immunoSEQ multiplex PCR; TCRdb's copy has only in-frame clones and lacks some. There are under 150,000 clones in the sample; more than 75% occur only once, and 10% to 15% lies in the top ten. The sequenced sample was peripheral blood. The origin of the receptors is a man in his 60s with active or convalescent COVID-19.

CDR3 loop: CASSYSRQGPVYGYTF. The CDR3, as DNA: TGTGCCAGCAGTTACTCGAGACAGGGGCCTGTCTATGGCTACACCTTC. This chain connects TRBV6-5 to TRBJ1-2; TRBD1 aligns across 8 bases. The CDR3 has 16 amino acids. V was clipped by 0 bases and J by 4 bases; unmatched bases: 7. Per germline, CDR1 MNHEY and CDR2 SVGAGI.

The chain recombines TRBV18 with TRBJ2-5; TRBD2 is a possible D gene (6 bases). Trimming left V 4 bases short and J 5 bases short, with 17 bases between. Germline-derived CDR1 and CDR2 are KGHSH and LQKENI. The CDR3 consists of 15 residues. This CDR3 reads CASSRIHGGRETQYF. In nucleotides, the CDR3 is TGTGCCAGCTCACGGATCCACGGGGGTCGGGAGACCCAGTACTTC.

V gene TRBV5-1 combines with J gene TRBJ1-1; D possibly corresponds to TRBD1 (5 bases). Per germline, CDR1 SGHRS and CDR2 YFSETQ. The CDR3 runs to 17 residues. The ends were cut back, 0 bases at V and 1 base at J, with 16 bases in the middle. For the CDR3, the DNA is TGCGCCAGCAGCTTGGCCAGGACATTGGCCCAGAACACTGAAGCTTTCTTT. Its translation is CASSLARTLAQNTEAFF. The full variable domain, in which reference TRBV5-1 and TRBJ1-1 provide the parts outside the CDR3, is KAGVTQTPRYLIKTRGQQVTLSCSPISGHRSVSWYQQTPGQGLQFLFEYFSETQRNKGNFPGRFSGRQFSNSRSEMNVSTLELGDSALYLCASSLARTLAQNTEAFFGQGTRLTVV.

The chain has TRBV19 and TRBJ1-1, with TRBD1 matching 9 bases. CDR3 length equals 14 residues. Germline V gene sequence: CDR1 LNHDA, CDR2 SQIVND (reference sequence). J lost 7 bases, V lost 4 bases, and 7 bases had no gene match. The CDR3 sequence is CASSNGQGWDEAFF. CDR3 nucleotides: TGTGCCAGTAGTAACGGACAGGGGTGGGATGAAGCTTTCTTT.

CDR3 DNA: TGTGCCAGCAGCCTGGCAACAGGGGCGAGGTCTGGCGAGCAGTACTTC. It codes for CASSLATGARSGEQYF. V and J are TRBV7-9 and TRBJ2-7; TRBD1 matches 7 bases. This CDR3 has 16 amino acids. J lost 6 bases, V lost 5 bases, and 16 bases had no gene match. CDR1 is SEHNR and CDR2 is FQNEAQ in the germline V gene (reference sequence).